Each of the 4 T cell receptor beta chains below was sequenced from the same sample in a study of OX40 agonist ivuxolimab in advanced cancers. Clones were read by immunoSEQ multiplex PCR, and TCRdb kept only the in-frame ones, dropping some. The sample contains 87,000 or so clones, around 85% of which appear only once. The material sequenced was CD4+ or CD8+ T cells sorted from blood, taken in a trial of the OX40 agonist ivuxolimab. Receptors were obtained from an adult with an advanced solid tumor such as melanoma, head and neck, liver or kidney cancer.

This chain joins TRBV19 and TRBJ2-5; weak D call: TRBD1 (6 bases). Trimming left V 6 bases short and J 7 bases short, with 15 bases between. This CDR3 has 13 amino acids. Germline assignment: CDR1 LNHDA and CDR2 SQIVND (reference sequence). This chain's CDR3 is CASRRGQGTTQYF. The CDR3, as DNA: TGTGCCAGTAGAAGGGGCCAGGGGACGACCCAGTACTTC.

This rearrangement joins TRBV19 to TRBJ2-1; D might be TRBD2 (5 bases). The length of the CDR3 is 14 residues. With 5 bases removed from V and 0 bases from J, the gap between germline ends came to 8 bases. Germline V gene sequence: CDR1 LNHDA, CDR2 SQIVND (reference sequence). The CDR3 loop reads CASSVGSSYNEQFF. The CDR3 nucleotides read TGTGCCAGTAGTGTTGGGAGCTCCTACAATGAGCAGTTCTTC.

The chain uses TRBV2 and TRBJ1-1, with unresolved D. The CDR3 contains 12 residues. The V end was cut by 8 bases, the J end by 1 base, with 8 bases between. Germline CDR1 SNHLY, CDR2 FYNNEI. CDR3 bases: TGTGCCAGCCCCCGAGGGAACACTGAAGCTTTCTTT. Residues: CASPRGNTEAFF. Complete variable domain (other parts from reference TRBV2 and TRBJ1-1): EPEVTQTPSHQVTQMGQEVILRCVPISNHLYFYWYRQILGQKVEFLVSFYNNEISEKSEIFDDQFSVERPDGSNFTLKIRSTKLEDSAMYFCASPRGNTEAFFGQGTRLTVV.

The rearrangement joins TRBV28 to TRBJ2-1, with unresolved D. The CDR3 is made up of 12 amino acids. The germline gives CDR1 MDHEN, CDR2 SYDVKM. Trimming shortened V by 10 bases and J by 3 bases, and 10 bases separated the two germline ends. The CDR3 DNA follows: TGTGCCATCACTGGGTACTACAATGAGCAGTTCTTC. Protein product: CAITGYYNEQFF.